This T cell receptor beta chain comes out of a study of Ad26.COV2.S vaccination and SARS-CoV-2 variants. Study-level information: Each vaccinee took Ad26.COV2.S intramuscularly, once or twice 56 days apart.

Treatment denoted: 15 to 20 received Ad26.COV2.S at low or high dose, single or two shots; five or six received placebo; per-sample allocation not given. The investigators took samples on day 63 after the first vaccine or placebo injection. It was an adult aged 18-55 years in Boston who was the donor. Its platform was an Ad26 vector, and its expressed antigen was Wuhan-strain SARS-CoV-2 spike. Whole-study findings and limits: Placebo recipients trailed vaccine recipients in spike-specific TCR breadth.

Assay: immunoSEQ multiplex PCR; the TCRdb copy retains only in-frame clones and omits some. Altogether 250,000 to 300,000 clones are present, around 87% being singletons, with the ten largest covering 2.5% to 3.5%. As regards this clone: No antigen is known for it.

Trimming shortened V by 5 bases and J by 0 bases, and 10 bases separated the two germline ends. CDR1 is SGHDN, CDR2 FVKESK, per germline. This CDR3 contains 14 residues. This chain joins TRBV14 and TRBJ1-1; a possible D gene is TRBD1 (6 bases). The clonotype originates from a person between 18 and 65 years old who received the Ad26.COV2.S COVID-19 vaccine or a placebo. The source was peripheral blood, collected in a trial of Ad26.COV2.S vaccine versus placebo. This chain's CDR3 is CASSGQIMNTEAFF. Here the CDR3 DNA reads TGTGCCAGCAGCGGACAGATAATGAACACTGAAGCTTTCTTT.